This TCR beta chain comes out of a study of blood T cell repertoires in COVID-19. Overall study context: Samples came from the United States, Italy and Spain, spanning acute and convalescent COVID-19. Sample material is recorded as cDNA or gDNA derived from T cells, B-cell-depleted T cells, or PBMCs.

As concerns this clone: The junction departs from germline at one end; a sequencing error may be responsible.

Repertoires were generated with immunoSEQ multiplex PCR, while TCRdb's copy carries only in-frame clones and drops some. Of over 350,000 clones in the sample, approximately 87% were seen once. The CDR3 covers 14 residues. CDR1 SGHDT and CDR2 YYEEEE come from the germline V gene. Recruits, aged roughly 18 to 89 years, lived in roughly 22 US areas. Participant-given clinical history determined each cohort assignment. The chain carries TRBV5-6 and TRBJ2-7; TRBD2 matches at 14 bases. Material: PBMCs or T cells enriched from blood (not recorded which). The clonotype was recovered from a woman aged 25-40 years with acute COVID-19. The CDR3 sequence is CASSFPGLAGAPQF. The DNA for the CDR3 is TGTGCCAGCAGCTTTCCGGGACTAGCGGGGGCTCCTCAATTC.